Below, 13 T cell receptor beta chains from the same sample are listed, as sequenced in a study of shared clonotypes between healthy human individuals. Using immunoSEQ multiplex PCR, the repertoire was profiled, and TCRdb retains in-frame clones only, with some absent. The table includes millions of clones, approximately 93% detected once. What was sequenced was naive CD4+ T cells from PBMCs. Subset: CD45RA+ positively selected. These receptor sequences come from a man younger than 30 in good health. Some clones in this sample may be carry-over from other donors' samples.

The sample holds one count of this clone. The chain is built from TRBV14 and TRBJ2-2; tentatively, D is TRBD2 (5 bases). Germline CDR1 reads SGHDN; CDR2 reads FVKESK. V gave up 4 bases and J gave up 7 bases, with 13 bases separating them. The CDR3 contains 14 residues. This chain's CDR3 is CASSRNGLNGELFF. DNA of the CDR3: TGTGCCAGCAGCCGAAACGGACTGAACGGGGAGCTGTTTTTT.

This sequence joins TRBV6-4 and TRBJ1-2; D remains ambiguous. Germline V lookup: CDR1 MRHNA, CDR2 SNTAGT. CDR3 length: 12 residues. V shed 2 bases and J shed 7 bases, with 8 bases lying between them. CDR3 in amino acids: CASSDEWGGYTF. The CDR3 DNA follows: TGTGCCAGCAGTGACGAATGGGGTGGCTACACCTTC.

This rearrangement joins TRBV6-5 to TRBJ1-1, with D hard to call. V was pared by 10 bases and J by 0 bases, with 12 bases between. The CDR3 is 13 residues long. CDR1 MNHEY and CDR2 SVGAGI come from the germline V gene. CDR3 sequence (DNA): TGTGCCACCTCCCTGCTGTTGAACACTGAAGCTTTCTTT. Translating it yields CATSLLLNTEAFF.

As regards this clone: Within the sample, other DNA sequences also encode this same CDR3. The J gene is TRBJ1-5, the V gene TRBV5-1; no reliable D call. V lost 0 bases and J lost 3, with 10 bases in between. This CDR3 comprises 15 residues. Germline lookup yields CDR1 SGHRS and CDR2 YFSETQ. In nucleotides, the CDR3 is TGCGCCAGCAGCTTGGATGGGCCCTCCAATCAGCCCCAGCATTTT. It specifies CASSLDGPSNQPQHF.

CDR3 region: CASSRQNSGNTIYF. The CDR3 DNA reads as TGTGCCAGCAGCCGACAGAACTCTGGAAACACCATATATTTT. V is TRBV6-5 and J is TRBJ1-3; possible D gene TRBD1, 5 bases. The germline V gene encodes CDR1 MNHEY and CDR2 SVGAGI. The length of the CDR3 is 14 residues. Trimming stripped 6 bases from V and 0 bases from J, with 9 bases between.

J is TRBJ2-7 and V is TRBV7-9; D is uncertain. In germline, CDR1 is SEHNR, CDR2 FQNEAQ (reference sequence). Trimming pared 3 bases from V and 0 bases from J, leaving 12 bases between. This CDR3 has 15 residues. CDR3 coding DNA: TGTGCCAGCAGCTTTACTCAGCCCAACTCCTACGAGCAGTACTTC. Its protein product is CASSFTQPNSYEQYF.

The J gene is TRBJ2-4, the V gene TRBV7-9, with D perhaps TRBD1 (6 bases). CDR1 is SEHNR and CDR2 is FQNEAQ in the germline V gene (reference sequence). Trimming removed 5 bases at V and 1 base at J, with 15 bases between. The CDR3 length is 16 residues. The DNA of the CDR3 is TGTGCCAGCAGCCCCAACAGGGATGATGCCAAAAACATTCAGTACTTC. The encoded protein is CASSPNRDDAKNIQYF.

The CDR3 loop reads CASSQQAGGIPYTQYF. The CDR3 nucleotides read TGTGCCAGCAGCCAGCAGGCGGGAGGGATCCCTTATACGCAGTATTTT. This chain joins TRBV4-2 and TRBJ2-3; 9 nucleotides align to TRBD2. The CDR3 spans 16 residues. The V gene's germline CDR1 is LGHNA and CDR2 YNFKEQ. V lost 3 bases to trimming and J lost 7 bases; unmatched junction nucleotides: 11.

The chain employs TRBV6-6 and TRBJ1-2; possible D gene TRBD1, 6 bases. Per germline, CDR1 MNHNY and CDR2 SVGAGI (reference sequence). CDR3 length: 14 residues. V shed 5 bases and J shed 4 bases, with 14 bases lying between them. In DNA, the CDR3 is TGTGCCAGCAGTAGGACAGCCGAGGCCTATGGCTACACCTTC. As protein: CASSRTAEAYGYTF.

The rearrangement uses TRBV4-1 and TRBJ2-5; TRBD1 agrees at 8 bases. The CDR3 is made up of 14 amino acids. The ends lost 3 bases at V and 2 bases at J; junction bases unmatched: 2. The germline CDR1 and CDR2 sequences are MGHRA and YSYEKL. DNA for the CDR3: TGCGCCAGCAGCCAGGGACAGGAGCAAGAGACCCAGTACTTC. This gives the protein CASSQGQEQETQYF.

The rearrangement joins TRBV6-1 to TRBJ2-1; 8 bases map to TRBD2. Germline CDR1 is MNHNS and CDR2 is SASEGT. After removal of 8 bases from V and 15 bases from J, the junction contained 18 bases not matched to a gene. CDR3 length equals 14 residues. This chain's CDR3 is CASQTPGLVFRWFF. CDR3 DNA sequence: TGTGCCAGCCAGACCCCGGGACTAGTTTTTCGGTGGTTCTTC.

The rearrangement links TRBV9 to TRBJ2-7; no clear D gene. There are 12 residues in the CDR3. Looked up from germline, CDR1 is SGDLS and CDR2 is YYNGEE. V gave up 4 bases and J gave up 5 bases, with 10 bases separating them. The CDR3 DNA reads TGTGCCAGCAGCTTAGGGTTTAACGAGCAGTACTTC. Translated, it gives CASSLGFNEQYF.

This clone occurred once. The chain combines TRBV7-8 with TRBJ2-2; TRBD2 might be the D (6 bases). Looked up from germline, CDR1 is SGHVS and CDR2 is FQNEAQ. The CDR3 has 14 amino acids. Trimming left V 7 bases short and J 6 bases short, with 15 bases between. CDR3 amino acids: CASTYGSRAGELFF. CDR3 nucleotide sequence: TGTGCCAGCACCTACGGGAGTAGGGCCGGGGAGCTGTTTTTT.